Listed below are T cell receptor beta chains from one sample, sequenced in a study of blood T cell repertoires in COVID-19. Only in-frame clones appear in the TCRdb table, and some are missing; sequencing was by immunoSEQ multiplex PCR. This sample has some 240,000 clones, with about 86% found just once. Sequencing input: PBMCs or T cells enriched from blood (not recorded which). All receptors derive from a man aged 25-45 years with acute COVID-19. Each CDR3 is given with its conserved first and last residue. D genes are given only for firm matches. Rows may omit the clone size; those that give it use once, few, many or a size class.

TRBJ1-5 TRBD1 TRBV18 once CASSPIEYDRGSNQPQHF TGTGCCAGCTCACCAATAGAGTACGACAGGGGCAGCAATCAGCCCCAGCATTTT
TRBJ2-1 TRBD2 TRBV3-1/TRBV3-2 - CASAHSGRGYEQFF TGTGCCAGCGCCCATAGCGGGAGGGGGTATGAGCAGTTCTTC
TRBJ1-4 TRBD1 TRBV19 - CASSWGQRRIEKLFF TGTGCCAGTAGCTGGGGACAGAGGAGGATAGAAAAACTGTTTTTT
TRBJ1-5 - TRBV4-2 - CASSQDPQSKYQPQHF TGTGCCAGCAGCCAAGACCCCCAGTCCAAGTATCAGCCCCAGCATTTT
TRBJ2-3 TRBD2 TRBV5-1 once CASSLAGRGGPDTQYF TGCGCCAGCAGCTTGGCCGGGCGGGGGGGCCCAGATACGCAGTATTTT
TRBJ1-4 - TRBV5-1 - CASSPPGEIEKLFF TGTGCCAGCAGCCCGCCGGGGGAAATTGAAAAACTGTTTTTT
TRBJ2-2 TRBD2 TRBV3-1/TRBV3-2 - CASSYGTSTGELFF TGTGCCAGCAGCTATGGGACTAGCACCGGGGAGCTGTTTTTT
TRBJ1-2 TRBD1 TRBV2 - CATGQGNGYTF TGTGCCACGGGACAGGGAAATGGCTACACCTTC
TRBJ1-1 - TRBV28 once CASTGGVFRTEAFF TGTGCCAGCACTGGGGGGGTGTTTCGCACTGAAGCTTTCTTT
TRBJ1-2 - TRBV11-2 once CASTDGGIYGYTF TGTGCCAGCACCGACGGAGGGATTTATGGCTACACCTTC
TRBJ1-1 TRBD1 TRBV28 - CASSLPGTANTEAFF TGTGCCAGCAGTCTCCCCGGGACAGCGAACACTGAAGCTTTCTTT
TRBJ2-1 TRBD2 TRBV4-2 many CASSQDGTSGYNEQFF TGTGCCAGCAGCCAAGATGGGACTAGCGGCTACAATGAGCAGTTCTTC
TRBJ2-3 - TRBV28 - CASSPTDISSTDTQYF TGTGCCAGCAGTCCGACGGACATTTCTAGCACAGATACGCAGTATTTT
TRBJ1-3 TRBD1 TRBV6-1 - CASSDRDRAGNTIYF TGTGCCAGCAGTGACCGGGACAGGGCGGGAAACACCATATATTTT
TRBJ2-1 TRBD2 TRBV15 - CATSRFGLAGYGDYNEQFF TGTGCCACCAGCAGATTTGGACTAGCGGGGTACGGGGACTACAATGAGCAGTTCTTC
TRBJ1-3 TRBD1 TRBV19 - CASSPRTGSSGNTIYF TGTGCCAGTAGTCCCCGGACAGGGTCCAGTGGAAACACCATATATTTT
TRBJ1-4 - TRBV2 once CASSLRLNEKLFF TGTGCCAGCTCCCTGCGGTTGAATGAAAAACTGTTTTTT
TRBJ1-5 - TRBV27 - CASSRQALQPQHF TGTGCCAGCAGCCGACAGGCGCTTCAGCCCCAGCATTTT
TRBJ1-5 - TRBV10-3 - CAISEQDNQPQHF TGTGCCATCAGTGAACAAGACAATCAGCCCCAGCATTTT
TRBJ2-3 TRBD2 TRBV7-2 - CASSLLAGDIDTQYF TGTGCCAGCAGCTTACTAGCGGGAGATATAGATACGCAGTATTTT
TRBJ1-5 - TRBV10-3 - CAIAQGRNQPQHF TGTGCCATAGCACAGGGACGCAATCAGCCCCAGCATTTT
TRBJ1-5 TRBD1 TRBV2 once CASRTGTGAYQPQHF TGTGCCAGCAGGACCGGGACAGGGGCTTACCAGCCCCAGCATTTT